The T cell receptor beta chain under discussion was sequenced for a study of tumor-infiltrating lymphocytes in primary liver carcinoma. Whole-study context: Resection treated the patients' primary liver carcinoma. The patients, men and women alike, were aged 30 to 69 years.

It was unsorted whole blood that yielded blood RNA, and germline DNA was also extracted. Chronic HBV infection, untreated so far, was present in the patients. In the case of this clonotype: Antigen: not known.

Notes on the study in general: Blood had a significantly lower top-250-clone fraction than tumors did (p = 0.039).

V dropped 6 bases and J dropped 8; count of bases not matched to a gene: 11. Germline CDR1 is MNHEY and CDR2 is SVGAGI. The CDR3 totals 16 residues. The authors made TCR beta cDNA from approximately 500 ng total RNA with a constant-region primer. Sequencing libraries for TCR beta derived from three nested multiplex PCR rounds that used slightly modified ARM-PCR. The first two PCR rounds, roughly 10 cycles each, used TRBV1-TRBV30 forward primers and a C-beta reverse primer. TCRdb re-analysed the multiplex PCR reads in MiXCR, keeping a single row per CDR3 protein. The data show about 320,000 distinct CDR3 sequences, about 50% seen once.

The TCR comes from a woman aged 25 to 39 with primary liver carcinoma and hepatitis B virus infection. This chain connects TRBV6-5 to TRBJ2-4; TRBD2 matches 12 bases. Sequenced input: peripheral blood. The CDR3 sequence: CASSVKASGRAYIQYF. CDR3 nucleotides: TGTGCCAGCAGCGTCAAGGCTAGCGGGAGGGCCTACATTCAGTACTTC.